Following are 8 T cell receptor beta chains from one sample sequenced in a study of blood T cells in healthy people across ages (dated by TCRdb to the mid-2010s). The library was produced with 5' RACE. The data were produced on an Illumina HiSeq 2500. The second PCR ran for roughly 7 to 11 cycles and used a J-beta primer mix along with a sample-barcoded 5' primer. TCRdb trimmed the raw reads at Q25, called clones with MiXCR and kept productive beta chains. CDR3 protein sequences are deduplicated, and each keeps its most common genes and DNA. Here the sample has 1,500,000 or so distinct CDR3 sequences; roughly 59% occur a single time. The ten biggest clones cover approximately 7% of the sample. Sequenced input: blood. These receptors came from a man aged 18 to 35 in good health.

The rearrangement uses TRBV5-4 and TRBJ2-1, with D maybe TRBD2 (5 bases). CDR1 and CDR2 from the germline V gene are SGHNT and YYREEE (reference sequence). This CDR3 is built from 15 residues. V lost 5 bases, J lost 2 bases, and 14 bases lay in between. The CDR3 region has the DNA TGTGCCAGCAGTAGCGACGGCGTAGCCTACAATGAGCAGTTCTTC. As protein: CASSSDGVAYNEQFF. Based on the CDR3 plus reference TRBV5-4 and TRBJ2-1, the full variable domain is ETGVTQSPTHLIKTRGQQVTLRCSSQSGHNTVSWYQQALGQGPQFIFQYYREEENGRGNFPPRFSGLQFPNYSSELNVNALELDDSALYLCASSSDGVAYNEQFFGPGTRLTVL.

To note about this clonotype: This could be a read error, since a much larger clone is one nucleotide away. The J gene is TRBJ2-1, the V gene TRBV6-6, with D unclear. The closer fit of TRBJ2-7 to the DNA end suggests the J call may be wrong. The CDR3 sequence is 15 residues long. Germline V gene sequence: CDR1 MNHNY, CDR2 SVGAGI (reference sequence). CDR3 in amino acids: CASRLDGSSYNEQYF. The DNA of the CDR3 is TGTGCCAGCAGACTCGACGGCAGCTCCTACAATGAGCAGTACTTC.

CDR3 sequence: CASSQERLPYEQYF. The CDR3, as DNA: TGTGCCAGCAGCCAAGAGCGTCTCCCCTACGAGCAGTACTTC. The chain carries TRBV3-1 and TRBJ2-7, with D uncertain. Trimming took 0 bases from V and 2 from J, leaving 8 bases between them. Germline lookup yields CDR1 LGHDT and CDR2 YNNKEL (reference sequence). The CDR3 length is 14 residues.

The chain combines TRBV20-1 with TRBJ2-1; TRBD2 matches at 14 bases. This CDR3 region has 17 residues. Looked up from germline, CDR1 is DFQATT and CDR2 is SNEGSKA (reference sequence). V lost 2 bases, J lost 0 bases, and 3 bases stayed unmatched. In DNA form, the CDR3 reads TGCAGTGCTAGACCCGGGACTAGCGGGAGCTCCTACAATGAGCAGTTCTTC. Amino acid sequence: CSARPGTSGSSYNEQFF.

DNA of the CDR3: TGCGCCAGCAGCCCGGGGGACGGCGCCTATAATTCACCCCTCCACTTT. Translation: CASSPGDGAYNSPLHF. The chain combines TRBV5-1 with TRBJ1-6, with D possibly TRBD1 on 5 matching bases. V lost 4 bases and J lost 2, with 13 bases in between. The germline gives CDR1 SGHRS, CDR2 YFSETQ. This CDR3 comprises 16 residues.

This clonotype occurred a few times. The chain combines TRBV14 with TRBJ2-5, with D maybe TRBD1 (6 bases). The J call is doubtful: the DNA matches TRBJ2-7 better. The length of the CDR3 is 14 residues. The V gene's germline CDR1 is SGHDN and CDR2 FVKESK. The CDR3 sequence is CASSQDHRVDEQYF. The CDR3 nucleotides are TGTGCCAGCAGCCAAGATCACAGGGTGGACGAGCAGTACTTC.

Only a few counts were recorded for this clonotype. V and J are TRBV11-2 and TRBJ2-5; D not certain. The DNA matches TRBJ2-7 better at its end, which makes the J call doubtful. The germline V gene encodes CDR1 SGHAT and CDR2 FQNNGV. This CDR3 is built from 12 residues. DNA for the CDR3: TGTGCCAGCAGCTTCCACCCCCACGAGCAGTACTTC. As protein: CASSFHPHEQYF.

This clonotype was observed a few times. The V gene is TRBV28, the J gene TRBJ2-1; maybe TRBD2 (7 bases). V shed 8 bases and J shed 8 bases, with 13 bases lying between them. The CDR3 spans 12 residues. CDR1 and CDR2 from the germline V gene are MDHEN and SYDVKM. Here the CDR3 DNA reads TGTGCCAGCTCAAGGGGGGGCTATGAGCAGTTCTTC. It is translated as CASSRGGYEQFF.